These T cell receptor beta chains were read from a single sample in a study of shared clonotypes between healthy human individuals. The assay was immunoSEQ multiplex PCR, and TCRdb's table has in-frame clones only and misses some. Of roughly 1,100,000 clones listed, about three quarters were seen once; the top ten hold 1.4%. The source material was memory CD4+ T cells sorted from blood. The receptors originated from a man younger than 35 in good health. CDR3s include the opening cysteine and the closing phenylalanine or tryptophan. A D gene is named only where the DNA matches it firmly. The listing skips clone size in some rows; elsewhere it reads once, few, many or a size class.

>TRBJ2-1|few|TRBD1|TRBV7-2
CASSSDRAVYNEQFF
TGTGCCAGCAGCTCCGACAGGGCCGTCTACAATGAGCAGTTCTTC
>TRBJ2-7|.|.|TRBV10-3
CAITAQGYEQYF
TGTGCCATCACTGCCCAGGGCTACGAGCAGTACTTC
>TRBJ1-6|few|.|TRBV27
CASRSLAGLNSPLHF
TGTGCCAGCAGGTCTCTGGCAGGGTTGAATTCACCCCTCCACTTT
>TRBJ2-2|.|TRBD2|TRBV28
CASSEAGGVGTGELFF
TGTGCCAGCAGTGAAGCGGGAGGAGTAGGCACCGGGGAGCTGTTTTTT
>TRBJ1-6|.|.|TRBV7-9
CASSRNLNSPLHF
TGTGCCAGCAGCCGAAACCTAAATTCACCCCTCCACTTT
>TRBJ2-7|.|.|TRBV7-2
CASSPHHEQYF
TGTGCCAGCAGCCCTCATCACGAGCAGTACTTC
>TRBJ1-2|.|TRBD1|TRBV29-1
CSVGPTGDYGYTF
TGCAGCGTTGGACCCACAGGGGACTATGGCTACACCTTC
>TRBJ1-6|.|.|TRBV5-6
CASSIEFSPLHF
TGTGCCAGCAGCATAGAATTTTCACCCCTCCACTTT
>TRBJ2-4|.|.|TRBV14
CASSPDRGNIQYF
TGTGCCAGCAGTCCGGACAGAGGAAACATTCAGTACTTC
>TRBJ1-6|many|.|TRBV2
CASLPRSREAPLHF
TGTGCCAGCCTTCCGAGGTCCCGGGAGGCACCCCTCCACTTT
>TRBJ2-7|few|.|TRBV29-1
CSVFTGIGEQYF
TGCAGCGTTTTTACCGGGATAGGTGAGCAGTACTTC